This is a list of T cell receptor beta chains from one sample in a study of T cells in Graves' hyperthyroidism and ophthalmopathy. A single record per CDR3 protein comes from TCRdb applying MiXCR to the multiplex PCR reads. The table lists roughly 750,000 distinct CDR3 sequences, about 15% of them singletons. The sample taken for sequencing was blood. The receptors derive from a young man with Graves' hyperthyroidism. The CDR3 runs from the conserved cysteine through the conserved F or W. Each record gives: CDR3 DNA, CDR3 protein, V gene, D gene, clone size, J gene. The D gene is left open where the match is weak. Only some rows state a clone size, as once, few, many or a class for expanded clones.

CDR3 DNA: TGTGCCAGCACCCCCCAGGGTATCCACGAGCAGTACTTC
CDR3 protein: CASTPQGIHEQYF
V gene: TRBV6-1
D gene: -
clone size: many
J gene: TRBJ2-7

CDR3 DNA: TGTGCCAGCAGCTCCTCCGGGCCCAGGGGGACCCAGTACTTC
CDR3 protein: CASSSSGPRGTQYF
V gene: TRBV7-3
D gene: -
clone size: once
J gene: TRBJ2-5

CDR3 DNA: TGTGCCAGCAGCTTCGACGGATTAGGAACCTACGAGCAGTACTTC
CDR3 protein: CASSFDGLGTYEQYF
V gene: TRBV7-2
D gene: -
clone size: -
J gene: TRBJ2-7

CDR3 DNA: TGCAGTGCTAGAGGGGGGACGGACCAAGAGACCCAGTACTTC
CDR3 protein: CSARGGTDQETQYF
V gene: TRBV20-1
D gene: -
clone size: -
J gene: TRBJ2-5

CDR3 DNA: TGTGCCAGCAGCCTGACAGGAAATAGCAATCAGCCCCAGCATTTT
CDR3 protein: CASSLTGNSNQPQHF
V gene: TRBV28
D gene: -
clone size: -
J gene: TRBJ1-5

CDR3 DNA: TGCGCCAGCAGCTTGGAAACGATTACCACCGGGGAGCTGTTTTTT
CDR3 protein: CASSLETITTGELFF
V gene: TRBV5-1
D gene: -
clone size: few
J gene: TRBJ2-2

CDR3 DNA: TGTGCCAGCAGCGTACAGGGACAGGCTGTCGAGCAGTACTTC
CDR3 protein: CASSVQGQAVEQYF
V gene: TRBV4-2
D gene: TRBD1
clone size: few
J gene: TRBJ2-7

CDR3 DNA: TGTGCCAGCAGTTACCTGTCATGGGATCAGCCCCAGCATTTT
CDR3 protein: CASSYLSWDQPQHF
V gene: TRBV6-5
D gene: -
clone size: -
J gene: TRBJ1-5

CDR3 DNA: TGTGCCAGCAGAGCAATGGCAGGGTACCAAGAGACCCAGTACTTC
CDR3 protein: CASRAMAGYQETQYF
V gene: TRBV25-1
D gene: -
clone size: -
J gene: TRBJ2-5

CDR3 DNA: TGTGCCAGCTCACCAGAACAATGGGACATTCAGTACTTC
CDR3 protein: CASSPEQWDIQYF
V gene: TRBV18
D gene: -
clone size: many
J gene: TRBJ2-4

CDR3 DNA: TGCAGTGCTAGAGATCTTCAGGACAGGGCTAAGCAGTACTTC
CDR3 protein: CSARDLQDRAKQYF
V gene: TRBV20-1
D gene: TRBD1
clone size: few
J gene: TRBJ2-7

CDR3 DNA: TGTGCCAGCAACCGGGACTCCTACGAGCAGTACTTC
CDR3 protein: CASNRDSYEQYF
V gene: TRBV2
D gene: -
clone size: many
J gene: TRBJ2-7

CDR3 DNA: TGTGCCAGCAGCTTCGACGGCCGGGGGCAGTTCTTC
CDR3 protein: CASSFDGRGQFF
V gene: TRBV7-2
D gene: -
clone size: few
J gene: TRBJ2-1

CDR3 DNA: TGTGCCAGCAGCCCAAACCTTCCCTCCGGGGAGCTGTTTTTT
CDR3 protein: CASSPNLPSGELFF
V gene: TRBV7-3
D gene: -
clone size: -
J gene: TRBJ2-2

CDR3 DNA: TGTGCCAGCAGCTTCCCGACAAGGAACTACGAGCAGTACTTC
CDR3 protein: CASSFPTRNYEQYF
V gene: TRBV7-8
D gene: -
clone size: many
J gene: TRBJ2-7

CDR3 DNA: TGTGCCAGCAGTGCTAAGAGACTAGCGGGAGGACGCTCCTACGAGCAGTACTTC
CDR3 protein: CASSAKRLAGGRSYEQYF
V gene: TRBV6-1
D gene: TRBD2
clone size: few
J gene: TRBJ2-7

CDR3 DNA: TGTGCCAGCCGCCCTATGAACACTGAAGCTTTCTTT
CDR3 protein: CASRPMNTEAFF
V gene: TRBV28
D gene: -
clone size: many
J gene: TRBJ1-1

CDR3 DNA: TGTGCCAGCAGTTACCGGCCCAACTACGAGCAGTACTTC
CDR3 protein: CASSYRPNYEQYF
V gene: TRBV6-1
D gene: -
clone size: many
J gene: TRBJ2-7

CDR3 DNA: TGTGCCAGCAGGGGCGAGCGAACGCAGTATTTT
CDR3 protein: CASRGERTQYF
V gene: TRBV28
D gene: -
clone size: -
J gene: TRBJ2-3

CDR3 DNA: TGTGCCAGCAGCCCTAGCGGGGATAGCACAGATACGCAGTATTTT
CDR3 protein: CASSPSGDSTDTQYF
V gene: TRBV7-8
D gene: TRBD2
clone size: many
J gene: TRBJ2-3

CDR3 DNA: TGTGCCAGCAGTAATCTAGAAGAAGGACTAGCGGGAGGTCGGCGGTCCGAGCAGTTCTTC
CDR3 protein: CASSNLEEGLAGGRRSEQFF
V gene: TRBV2
D gene: TRBD2
clone size: many
J gene: TRBJ2-1

CDR3 DNA: TGTGCCACCAGCAGATCTCCCTCCGGGACAGGGAGAGAAGCTTTCTTT
CDR3 protein: CATSRSPSGTGREAFF
V gene: TRBV15
D gene: TRBD1
clone size: -
J gene: TRBJ1-1

CDR3 DNA: TGTGCCAGCAGCGTGAAGACTAGCGGGGACTCCTACGAGCAGTACTTC
CDR3 protein: CASSVKTSGDSYEQYF
V gene: TRBV7-2
D gene: TRBD2
clone size: few
J gene: TRBJ2-7

CDR3 DNA: TGTGCCAGCAGCTCTCGGACTAGCTTTGGAGAGACCCAGTACTTC
CDR3 protein: CASSSRTSFGETQYF
V gene: TRBV13
D gene: TRBD2
clone size: -
J gene: TRBJ2-5

CDR3 DNA: TGTGCCAGCAGTTTAAACAGGATCGCTGAAAAACTGTTTTTT
CDR3 protein: CASSLNRIAEKLFF
V gene: TRBV6-5
D gene: -
clone size: -
J gene: TRBJ1-4

CDR3 DNA: TGTGCCAGCTCACCACCGGCAGATACGCAGTATTTT
CDR3 protein: CASSPPADTQYF
V gene: TRBV18
D gene: -
clone size: many
J gene: TRBJ2-3

CDR3 DNA: TGTGCCAGCAGCTGGGACACTCCACGGAAGTATTTT
CDR3 protein: CASSWDTPRKYF
V gene: TRBV12-3/TRBV12-4
D gene: -
clone size: -
J gene: TRBJ2-3

CDR3 DNA: TGTGCCAGCAGTTTAGGCCTCGGGACTACGCCCACAGATACGCAGTATTTT
CDR3 protein: CASSLGLGTTPTDTQYF
V gene: TRBV27
D gene: TRBD2
clone size: few
J gene: TRBJ2-3

CDR3 DNA: TGTGCCAGCAGCCGGGAGAGGCGAGCGGCCTACAATGAGCAGTTCTTC
CDR3 protein: CASSRERRAAYNEQFF
V gene: TRBV6-1
D gene: -
clone size: few
J gene: TRBJ2-1

CDR3 DNA: TGCAGCGTTCACTCGGGGGGCGGCTACGAGCAGTACTTC
CDR3 protein: CSVHSGGGYEQYF
V gene: TRBV29-1
D gene: -
clone size: few
J gene: TRBJ2-7

CDR3 DNA: TGTGCCAGCAGCTTAATGCCGCTCTCGGGGGCTAACTACTACTACTACAATGAGCAGTTCTTC
CDR3 protein: CASSLMPLSGANYYYYNEQFF
V gene: TRBV7-8
D gene: -
clone size: few
J gene: TRBJ2-1

CDR3 DNA: TGTGCCAGCAGTCCTGGGTCGGGGGGCTACGAGCAGTACTTC
CDR3 protein: CASSPGSGGYEQYF
V gene: TRBV27
D gene: TRBD2
clone size: many
J gene: TRBJ2-7

CDR3 DNA: TGTGCCAGCAGCCAAAGAGGGGCTAGCGGGTGGAATGAGCAGTTCTTC
CDR3 protein: CASSQRGASGWNEQFF
V gene: TRBV3-1
D gene: TRBD2
clone size: -
J gene: TRBJ2-1

CDR3 DNA: TGTGCCAGCAGCCAACACGGGAGTGCGAATGAGCAGTTCTTC
CDR3 protein: CASSQHGSANEQFF
V gene: TRBV3-1
D gene: -
clone size: few
J gene: TRBJ2-1

CDR3 DNA: TGTGCCATCAGGGGGACAGGGACTAACTATGGCTACACCTTC
CDR3 protein: CAIRGTGTNYGYTF
V gene: TRBV10-3
D gene: TRBD1
clone size: many
J gene: TRBJ1-2

CDR3 DNA: TGTGCCAGCAGTGATAGTCAGATGTATAGCAATCAGCCCCAGCATTTT
CDR3 protein: CASSDSQMYSNQPQHF
V gene: TRBV6-1
D gene: -
clone size: -
J gene: TRBJ1-5

CDR3 DNA: TGTGCCAGCAGTGAGACATCCGGGGTTCATAGCAATCAGCCCCAGCATTTT
CDR3 protein: CASSETSGVHSNQPQHF
V gene: TRBV6-1
D gene: -
clone size: few
J gene: TRBJ1-5

CDR3 DNA: TGTGCCAGCAGCCCACGGGGGGCGGAAAGAACCTCCTACAATGAGCAGTTCTTC
CDR3 protein: CASSPRGAERTSYNEQFF
V gene: TRBV7-3
D gene: -
clone size: -
J gene: TRBJ2-1

CDR3 DNA: TGTGCCAGCAGCCTTCGTGGGGGTGAAAAACTGTTTTTT
CDR3 protein: CASSLRGGEKLFF
V gene: TRBV28
D gene: -
clone size: -
J gene: TRBJ1-4

CDR3 DNA: TGCAGTGCAACCGGGACTATCAACACCGGGGAGCTGTTTTTT
CDR3 protein: CSATGTINTGELFF
V gene: TRBV20-1
D gene: TRBD2
clone size: many
J gene: TRBJ2-2

CDR3 DNA: TGTGCCAGCAGTTACGCCCTAGCGGGAGCTGGTGAGCAGTTCTTC
CDR3 protein: CASSYALAGAGEQFF
V gene: TRBV6-5
D gene: TRBD2
clone size: few
J gene: TRBJ2-1

CDR3 DNA: TGCGCCAGCAGCCCGGGGACTTTCCCCTACGAGCAGTACTTC
CDR3 protein: CASSPGTFPYEQYF
V gene: TRBV5-1
D gene: -
clone size: -
J gene: TRBJ2-7